This T cell receptor (beta chain) came from a study of shared clonotypes between healthy human individuals. Clones were read by immunoSEQ multiplex PCR, and TCRdb kept only the in-frame ones, dropping some. Among around 1,100,000 clones listed, 60% to 80% were seen once. Looked up from germline, CDR1 is MGHRA and CDR2 is YSYEKL. Trimming shortened V by 3 bases and J by 6 bases, and 14 bases separated the two germline ends. The CDR3 contains 14 residues. This clone showed up just a few times. The sequenced sample was memory CD4+ T cells from PBMCs. Subset given: CD45RA-negative fraction. This receptor was obtained from a man aged 18 to 35 in good health. Some clones in this sample may be carry-over from other donors' samples. The rearrangement links TRBV4-1 to TRBJ1-2, with D maybe TRBD1 (6 bases). The CDR3 nucleotides read TGCGCCAGCAGCCATCGGGGGCCGCCGGATGGCTACACCTTC. It is translated as CASSHRGPPDGYTF.